The clone carrying this TCR beta chain appeared a single time. This specimen belongs to a study of blood T cell repertoires in COVID-19. As handled by the study authors: Counts of nucleated cells, estimated from reference gene primer amplification, were obtained. TCRdb keeps only in-frame clones here, not all; method: immunoSEQ multiplex PCR. Clone size and V and J calls were adopted from that table, with D and trimming inferred from the DNA. The sample yields 150,000 or so clones, approximately 81% seen once. V was trimmed by 5 bases and J by 3 bases, leaving 8 bases between them. CDR1 is SEHNR, CDR2 FQNEAQ, per germline (reference sequence). The CDR3 loop spans 12 amino acids.

The gene calls are TRBV7-9 and TRBJ2-7; possible D gene TRBD2, 6 bases. Sequences were obtained from peripheral blood. The receptor comes from a human donor in a cohort sampled during active COVID-19. In DNA, the CDR3 is TGTGCCAGCAGCCGGGGGTTCTACGAGCAGTACTTC. Translated: CASSRGFYEQYF.